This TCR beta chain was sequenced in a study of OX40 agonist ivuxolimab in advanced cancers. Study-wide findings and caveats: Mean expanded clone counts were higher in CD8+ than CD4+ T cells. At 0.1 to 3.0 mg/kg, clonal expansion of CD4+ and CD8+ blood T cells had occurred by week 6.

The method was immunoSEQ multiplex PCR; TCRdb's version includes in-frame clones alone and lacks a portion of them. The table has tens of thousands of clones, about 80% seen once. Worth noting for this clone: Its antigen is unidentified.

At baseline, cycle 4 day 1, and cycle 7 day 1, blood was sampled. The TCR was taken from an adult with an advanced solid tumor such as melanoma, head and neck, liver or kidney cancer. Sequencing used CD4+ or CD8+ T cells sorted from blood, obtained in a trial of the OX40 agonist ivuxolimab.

The CDR3 region is CASRPGHPPLGEQYF. CDR3 nucleotides: TGCGCCAGCAGACCGGGACACCCACCTCTTGGGGAGCAGTACTTC. The gene calls are TRBV5-1 and TRBJ2-7, with TRBD1 as a possible D gene (6 bases). The germline V gene has CDR1 SGHRS and CDR2 YFSETQ. Trimming stripped 5 bases from V and 7 bases from J, with 22 bases between. CDR3 size: 15 residues.